These T cell receptor beta chains were read from a single sample in a study of post-analysis software for immune sequencing data. TCRdb reanalysed the PCR reads using MiXCR and keeps one entry per CDR3 protein. The sample includes fewer than 700,000 distinct CDR3 sequences, around 44% of them seen just once. Sequencing was carried out using blood. Receptors were obtained from a girl between 5 and 17 years old with multiple sclerosis. The CDR3 runs from the conserved cysteine through the conserved F or W. A D gene is named only where the DNA matches it firmly. Size tells how often a clone was seen (once, few, many) or the class of an expanded clone, and some rows leave it out.

>TRBJ1-4|NA|NA|TRBV4-1
CASSQDSGVNEKRFF
TGCGCCAGCAGCCAAGATTCAGGGGTTAATGAAAAACGGTTTTTT
>TRBJ2-7|TRBD2|NA|TRBV5-1
CASRIGLAAGGSYNEQYF
TGCGCCAGCAGAATTGGACTAGCTGCCGGGGGCTCCTACAATGAGCAGTACTTC
>TRBJ1-2|NA|NA|TRBV12-3/TRBV12-4
CASTNARGYGYTF
TGTGCCAGCACAAACGCACGGGGATATGGCTACACCTTC
>TRBJ2-3|NA|few|TRBV29-1
CSMGPADPNTQYF
TGCAGCATGGGTCCAGCGGACCCGAATACGCAGTATTTT
>TRBJ1-2|TRBD1|few|TRBV6-5
CASSYGGQGPYGYTF
TGTGCCAGCAGTTACGGGGGACAGGGACCCTATGGCTACACCTTC
>TRBJ2-1|TRBD2|few|TRBV5-6
CASSRPVMGGSSYNEQFF
TGTGCCAGCAGCCGACCCGTAATGGGGGGGAGCTCCTACAATGAGCAGTTCTTC
>TRBJ2-7|TRBD2|NA|TRBV7-2
CASSLRAGGSSYEQYF
TGCGCCAGCAGCTTACGAGCGGGGGGGAGCTCCTACGAGCAGTACTTC
>TRBJ2-1|NA|few|TRBV7-6
CASSFNKGYYNEQFF
TGTGCCAGCAGCTTTAATAAAGGTTACTACAATGAGCAGTTCTTC
>TRBJ1-2|TRBD1|NA|TRBV6-6
CASSSRQGVGSDYGYTF
TGTGCCAGCAGTTCTAGACAGGGGGTAGGAAGTGACTATGGCTACACCTTC
>TRBJ2-1|TRBD2|NA|TRBV7-3
CASSLSAGGPNEQFF
TGTGCCAGCAGCTTATCTGCGGGGGGGCCGAATGAGCAGTTCTTC
>TRBJ2-4|TRBD1|NA|TRBV5-1
CASSRGQVKNIQYF
TGCGCCAGCAGCCGAGGACAGGTCAAAAACATTCAGTACTTC
>TRBJ2-3|NA|NA|TRBV20-1
CSARDLADPITTDTQYF
TGCAGTGCTAGAGATCTAGCCGACCCTATAACCACAGATACGCAGTATTTT
>TRBJ2-3|TRBD2|once|TRBV7-8
CASSLAQLAGGRADTQYF
TGTGCCAGCAGCTTAGCTCAGCTAGCGGGGGGGCGGGCAGATACGCAGTATTTT
>TRBJ2-5|TRBD1|NA|TRBV6-5
CASSYSPGQGQETQYF
TGTGCCAGCAGTTACTCACCGGGACAGGGCCAAGAGACCCAGTACTTC
>TRBJ2-5|TRBD1|NA|TRBV2
CASIRTGGETQYF
TGTGCCAGCATTAGGACAGGGGGAGAGACCCAGTACTTC
>TRBJ1-2|TRBD1|few|TRBV5-4
CASRAGQGYGYTF
TGTGCCAGCAGGGCTGGACAGGGCTATGGCTACACCTTC
>TRBJ2-6|NA|NA|TRBV7-8
CASSLAAVSSGANVLTF
TGTGCCAGCAGCTTAGCGGCAGTAAGCTCTGGGGCCAACGTCCTGACTTTC
>TRBJ1-2|NA|NA|TRBV4-1
CASSQEPRSYGYTF
TGCGCCAGCAGCCAAGAGCCGCGTTCCTATGGCTACACCTTC
>TRBJ2-6|NA|NA|TRBV12-1
CASSPLQGFNVSRNSGANVLTF
TGTGCCAGCAGCCCCTTACAGGGTTTTAACGTGTCTCGTAACTCTGGGGCCAACGTCCTGACTTTC
>TRBJ2-7|NA|few|TRBV25-1
CASSGSTTGVYEQYF
TGTGCCAGCAGTGGTTCGACAACTGGGGTTTACGAGCAGTACTTC
>TRBJ1-2|NA|NA|TRBV5-1
CASSLQPSNYGYTF
TGCGCCAGCAGCTTACAGCCTTCTAACTATGGCTACACCTTC
>TRBJ2-4|NA|NA|TRBV5-1
CASSLATENIQYF
TGCGCCAGCAGCTTGGCCACGGAGAACATTCAGTACTTC
>TRBJ1-1|TRBD1|NA|TRBV7-9
CASSDRDSEAFF
TGTGCCAGCAGCGACCGGGACAGTGAAGCTTTCTTT
>TRBJ1-2|NA|NA|TRBV29-1
CSAQYNYGYTF
TGCAGCGCTCAATATAACTATGGCTACACCTTC
>TRBJ2-7|TRBD2|few|TRBV4-1
CASSQMTSGGTRYEQYF
TGCGCCAGCAGCCAGATGACTAGCGGGGGGACACGCTACGAGCAGTACTTC
>TRBJ2-1|TRBD2|NA|TRBV4-2
CASSQDPRTSANLFF
TGTGCCAGCAGCCAAGATCCCCGGACTAGCGCAAACCTGTTCTTC
>TRBJ1-2|NA|NA|TRBV12-3/TRBV12-4
CASSQRGMGRGQNYGYTF
TGTGCCAGCAGCCAGCGGGGGATGGGGCGAGGGCAGAACTATGGCTACACCTTC
>TRBJ2-1|TRBD2|NA|TRBV5-1
CASSLGAGGRTYNEQFF
TGCGCCAGCAGCTTGGGGGCTGGCGGGAGGACCTACAATGAGCAGTTCTTC
>TRBJ2-3|TRBD2|few|TRBV4-1
CASSPGLARTTDTQYF
TGCGCCAGCAGCCCTGGACTAGCGAGGACGACAGATACGCAGTATTTT
>TRBJ2-7|NA|NA|TRBV20-1
CGARDPRLGACEQYF
TGCGGTGCTAGAGATCCGAGACTAGGGGCCTGCGAGCAGTACTTC
>TRBJ2-7|TRBD2|few|TRBV7-2
CASSLSSGGASYEQYF
TGTGCCAGCAGCTTATCTAGCGGGGGGGCCTCCTACGAGCAGTACTTC
>TRBJ2-1|TRBD1|few|TRBV6-4
CASSEEPGQGSDEQFF
TGTGCCAGCAGTGAGGAACCGGGACAGGGGTCGGATGAGCAGTTCTTC
>TRBJ2-3|NA|few|TRBV10-3
CAIRLTGSDTQYF
TGTGCCATCAGACTAACAGGATCAGATACGCAGTATTTT
>TRBJ2-4|TRBD2|few|TRBV2
CASSQRGVEAKNIQYF
TGTGCCAGCAGCCAGCGGGGGGTCGAAGCCAAAAACATTCAGTACTTC
>TRBJ2-1|TRBD2|NA|TRBV4-3
CASSQDRTSGSFDEQFF
TGCGCCAGCAGCCAAGACCGGACTAGCGGGAGTTTCGATGAGCAGTTCTTC
>TRBJ2-7|NA|NA|TRBV3-1
CASSQDTSGLAYEQYF
TGTGCCAGCAGCCAAGACACAAGCGGGTTAGCCTACGAGCAGTACTTC
>TRBJ1-1|NA|NA|TRBV5-6
CASSDSIEGRTNTEAFF
TGTGCCAGCAGCGATTCAATAGAGGGGCGAACGAACACTGAAGCTTTCTTT
>TRBJ2-7|TRBD2|NA|TRBV10-2
CASSGIGAGVGWEQYF
TGCGCCAGCAGTGGGATAGGAGCGGGAGTTGGTTGGGAGCAGTACTTC
>TRBJ1-6|NA|few|TRBV20-1
CSASGYRSYNSPLHF
TGCAGTGCCAGCGGGTACAGGTCCTATAATTCACCCCTCCACTTT
>TRBJ2-5|NA|many|TRBV29-1
CSVEVRGLGTQYF
TGCAGCGTTGAAGTCCGGGGGCTAGGGACCCAGTACTTC
>TRBJ2-7|TRBD2|NA|TRBV5-1
CASSLRIAGGRDEQYF
TGCGCCAGCAGCTTGAGGATAGCGGGAGGTCGCGACGAGCAGTACTTC
>TRBJ2-2|NA|NA|TRBV6-6
CASRANTGELFF
TGTGCCAGCAGGGCTAACACCGGGGAGCTGTTTTTT
>TRBJ2-1|TRBD1|few|TRBV10-3
CATTPDRSPYNEQFF
TGTGCCACCACCCCGGACAGGAGTCCCTACAATGAGCAGTTCTTC
>TRBJ1-5|TRBD1|NA|TRBV10-3
CAIRQGSNQPQHF
TGTGCCATCAGACAGGGGAGCAATCAGCCCCAGCATTTT
>TRBJ2-1|TRBD1|NA|TRBV12-3/TRBV12-4
CATYRQGAENEQFF
TGTGCCACCTACCGACAGGGGGCAGAAAATGAGCAGTTCTTC
>TRBJ2-7|TRBD1|few|TRBV6-5
CASTSGTGPRQYF
TGTGCCAGCACCTCCGGGACAGGGCCGAGGCAGTACTTC
>TRBJ2-3|NA|few|TRBV9
CASSGLRTDTQYF
TGTGCCAGCAGCGGACTTCGCACAGATACGCAGTATTTT
>TRBJ2-7|NA|NA|TRBV7-9
CASSLYALYEQYF
TGTGCCAGCAGTCTCTATGCCCTTTACGAGCAGTACTTC
>TRBJ2-1|NA|NA|TRBV6-1
CASSPHPGVKETQFF
TGTGCCAGCAGTCCCCATCCGGGGGTTAAAGAGACCCAGTTCTTC
>TRBJ2-5|NA|NA|TRBV10-3
CAISELRQETQYF
TGTGCCATCAGTGAGTTGCGACAAGAGACCCAGTACTTC
>TRBJ1-2|TRBD1|once|TRBV7-2
CASSPMWAGGGDGYTF
TGTGCCAGCAGCCCAATGTGGGCAGGGGGAGGGGATGGCTACACCTTC
>TRBJ2-5|TRBD2|NA|TRBV20-1
CSAKLAGGLETQYF
TGCAGTGCAAAGCTAGCGGGGGGGCTAGAGACCCAGTACTTC